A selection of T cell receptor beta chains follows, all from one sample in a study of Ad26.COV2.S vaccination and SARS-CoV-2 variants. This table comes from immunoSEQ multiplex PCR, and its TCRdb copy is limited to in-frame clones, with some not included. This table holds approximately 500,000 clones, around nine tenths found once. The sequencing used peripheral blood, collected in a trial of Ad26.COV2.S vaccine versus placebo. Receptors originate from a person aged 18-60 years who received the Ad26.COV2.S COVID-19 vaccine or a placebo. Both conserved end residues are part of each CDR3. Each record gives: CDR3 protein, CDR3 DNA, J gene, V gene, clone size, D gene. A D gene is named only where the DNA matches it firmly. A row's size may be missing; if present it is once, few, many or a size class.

CASSLDVRSTNYGYTF TGTGCCAGCAGTTTAGACGTCCGCTCTACTAACTATGGCTACACCTTC TRBJ1-2 TRBV27 . .
CAHAGRASPDTQYF TGTGCCCATGCCGGGAGGGCTTCCCCAGATACGCAGTATTTT TRBJ2-3 TRBV30 . TRBD2
CAISESVGGHEQYF TGTGCCATCAGTGAGTCGGTAGGTGGGCACGAGCAGTACTTC TRBJ2-7 TRBV10-3 few .
CSASLGRVSDTQYF TGCAGTGCTAGTCTCGGGAGGGTAAGCGATACGCAGTATTTT TRBJ2-3 TRBV20-1 . TRBD2
CASSHYVQGTDTQYF TGTGCCAGCAGTCACTACGTACAGGGCACAGATACGCAGTATTTT TRBJ2-3 TRBV28 . .
CSASLLGPTDTQYF TGCAGTGCTAGTCTCCTGGGACCCACAGATACGCAGTATTTT TRBJ2-3 TRBV20-1 once .
CASSLGVGAGLNSPLHF TGCGCCAGCAGCTTGGGAGTGGGCGCCGGGCTTAATTCACCCCTCCACTTT TRBJ1-6 TRBV5-1 . .
CASRDRGTSQPQHF TGTGCCAGCCGGGACAGGGGTACGAGTCAGCCCCAGCATTTT TRBJ1-5 TRBV27 . TRBD1
CASSKLAGVSNEQFF TGTGCCAGCTCAAAACTAGCGGGAGTCTCCAATGAGCAGTTCTTC TRBJ2-1 TRBV18 . TRBD2
CASSHGQVHGYTF TGTGCCAGTAGCCATGGACAGGTCCATGGCTACACCTTC TRBJ1-2 TRBV19 . TRBD1
CASRDSHTEAFF TGTGCCAGCAGGGACAGTCACACTGAAGCTTTCTTT TRBJ1-1 TRBV28 . .
CAWSAPSPYSNQPQHF TGTGCCTGGAGTGCCCCCTCCCCGTATAGCAATCAGCCCCAGCATTTT TRBJ1-5 TRBV30 . .
CASSYPSSNEQFF TGTGCCAGCAGCTACCCATCCTCGAATGAGCAGTTCTTC TRBJ2-1 TRBV7-9 . .
CASSSPNWSPFF TGTGCCAGCAGTTCCCCCAACTGGAGTCCGTTCTTC TRBJ2-1 TRBV28 . .
CASSNAKGLNYEQYF TGTGCCAGTAGTAACGCCAAGGGACTAAACTACGAGCAGTACTTC TRBJ2-7 TRBV19 . TRBD2
CASSYQTEGNTIYF TGTGCCAGCAGCTACCAGACAGAAGGAAACACCATATATTTT TRBJ1-3 TRBV6-5 . .
CASRSGADTQYF TGTGCCAGCAGGTCGGGGGCAGATACGCAGTATTTT TRBJ2-3 TRBV28 once .
CASSNSGTGSVEQYF TGTGCCAGCAGCAATTCCGGGACAGGGTCGGTCGAGCAGTACTTC TRBJ2-7 TRBV6-2/TRBV6-3 . TRBD1
CASSGLLGTGELFF TGTGCCAGCAGCGGCTTATTGGGGACCGGGGAGCTGTTTTTT TRBJ2-2 TRBV9 . .
CASRSGTVNTEAFF TGTGCCAGCCGTTCCGGGACAGTGAACACTGAAGCTTTCTTT TRBJ1-1 TRBV6-2/TRBV6-3 . TRBD1